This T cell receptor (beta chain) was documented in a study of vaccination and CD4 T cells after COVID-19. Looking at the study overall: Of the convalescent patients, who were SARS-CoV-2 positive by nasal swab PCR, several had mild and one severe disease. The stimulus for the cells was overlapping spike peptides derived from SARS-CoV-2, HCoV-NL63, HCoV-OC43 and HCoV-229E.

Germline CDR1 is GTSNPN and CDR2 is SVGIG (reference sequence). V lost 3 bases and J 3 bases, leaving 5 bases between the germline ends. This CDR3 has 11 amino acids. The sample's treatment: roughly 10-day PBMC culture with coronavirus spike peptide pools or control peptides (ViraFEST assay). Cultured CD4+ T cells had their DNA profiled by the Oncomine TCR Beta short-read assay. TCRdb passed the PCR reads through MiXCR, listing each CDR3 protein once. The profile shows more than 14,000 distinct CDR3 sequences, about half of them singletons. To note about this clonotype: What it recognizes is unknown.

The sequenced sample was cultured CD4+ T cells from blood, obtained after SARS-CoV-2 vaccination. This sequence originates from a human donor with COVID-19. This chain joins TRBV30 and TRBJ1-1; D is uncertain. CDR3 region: CAWSSYTEAFF. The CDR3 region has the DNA TGTGCCTGGAGCTCCTACACTGAAGCTTTCTTT.